This T cell receptor (beta chain) was identified during a study of cytomegalovirus exposure and HLA in healthy donors. Study conclusions and caveats: Reports credit the classifier with highly specific, highly sensitive diagnosis of cytomegalovirus status.

Using immunoSEQ multiplex PCR, the repertoire was profiled, and TCRdb retains in-frame clones only, with some absent. The sample consists of under 300,000 clones, 80% to 90% of them appearing once. Losses at the gene ends were 4 bases for V and 3 bases for J; bases not matched to a gene: 0. Per germline, CDR1 SGHTA and CDR2 FQGNSA. The CDR3 is 13 amino acids. About this clone itself: What it binds is not known.

From the approximately 120-subject validation cohort, which was separate from the approximately 700-subject first cohort, the donors were drawn. The TCR sequence derives from a woman between 18 and 29 years old in good health and CMV-seronegative. The J gene is TRBJ1-3, the V gene TRBV7-2; TRBD1 matches 7 bases. Input material: PBMCs. The CDR3 nucleotides read TGTGCCAGCAGCTACAGGGGTGGAAACACCATATATTTT. It yields the protein CASSYRGGNTIYF.